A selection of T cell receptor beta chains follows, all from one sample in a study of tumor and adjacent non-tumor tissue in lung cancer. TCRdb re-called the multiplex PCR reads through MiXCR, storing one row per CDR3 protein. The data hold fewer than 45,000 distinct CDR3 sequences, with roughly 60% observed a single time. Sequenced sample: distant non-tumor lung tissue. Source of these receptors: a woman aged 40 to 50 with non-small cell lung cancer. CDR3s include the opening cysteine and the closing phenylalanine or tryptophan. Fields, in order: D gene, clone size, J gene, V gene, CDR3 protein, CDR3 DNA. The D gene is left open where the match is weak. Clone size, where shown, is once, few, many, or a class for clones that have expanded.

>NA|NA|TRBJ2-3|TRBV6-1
CASSPVGSSYTHYF
TGTGCCAGCAGTCCAGTGGGTTCCAGTTATACGCATTATTTT
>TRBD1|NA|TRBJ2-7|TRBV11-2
CASNLNYPHGTGIYEQYF
TGTGCCAGCAACTTAAACTATCCCCATGGGACAGGGATCTACGAGCAGTACTTC
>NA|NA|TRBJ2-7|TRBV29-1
CSATLSLQNEQYF
TGCAGCGCAACCCTGTCCCTCCAGAACGAGCAGTACTTC
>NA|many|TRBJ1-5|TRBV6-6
CASRQGGQPQHF
TGTGCCAGCAGACAGGGTGGGCAGCCCCAGCATTTT
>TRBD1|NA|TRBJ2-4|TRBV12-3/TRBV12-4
CASGWTGGAYIQYF
TGTGCCAGCGGTTGGACAGGGGGGGCGTACATTCAGTACTTC
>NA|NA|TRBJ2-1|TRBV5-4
CASSLSAWVYNEEFF
TGTGCCAGTAGCTTGAGTGCGTGGGTTTACAATGAGGAGTTCTTC
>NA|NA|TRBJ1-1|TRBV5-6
CASSSSSREAFF
TGTGCCAGCAGCTCCTCTTCCAGGGAAGCTTTCTTT
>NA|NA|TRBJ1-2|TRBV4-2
CVSSQDSGLGGYGYTF
TGCGTCAGCAGCCAAGACTCCGGACTCGGCGGCTATGGCTACACCTTC
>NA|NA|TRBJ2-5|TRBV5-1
CASSLLGGAKETQYF
TGCGCCAGCAGCTTGCTTGGCGGGGCGAAAGAGACCCAGTACTTC
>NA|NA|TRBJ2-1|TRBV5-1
CASRVGTGWGHEQFF
TGCGCCAGCAGAGTCGGGACGGGGTGGGGGCATGAGCAGTTCTTC
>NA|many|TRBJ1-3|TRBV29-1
CSVDDGTPSGNTIYF
TGCAGCGTTGACGACGGGACACCCTCTGGAAACACCATATATTTT
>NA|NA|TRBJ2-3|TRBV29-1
CSVGMTGRDMQYF
TGCAGCGTAGGTATGACTGGCAGGGATATGCAGTATTTT
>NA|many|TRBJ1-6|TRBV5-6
CASSLAGRGTPLHF
TGTGCCAGCAGCTTGGCCGGGAGAGGAACACCCCTCCACTTT
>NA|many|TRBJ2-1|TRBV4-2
CASSQLSTGATGEQFF
TGTGCCAGCAGCCAACTCTCGACCGGCGCGACTGGGGAGCAGTTCTTC
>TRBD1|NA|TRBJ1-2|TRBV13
CASSLEPAGGLYGYTF
TGTGCCAGCAGCTTAGAGCCCGCAGGGGGACTCTATGGCTACACCTTC
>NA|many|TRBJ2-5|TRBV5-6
CASTSDQETQYF
TGTGCCAGCACTAGCGACCAAGAGACCCAGTACTTC
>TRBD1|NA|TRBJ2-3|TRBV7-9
CASSLLGQEVTDRQYF
TGTGCCAGCAGCTTACTGGGACAGGAAGTCACAGATAGGCAGTATTTT
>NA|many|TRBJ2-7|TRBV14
CASSDYYEQYF
TGTGCCAGCAGCGACTACTACGAGCAGTACTTC
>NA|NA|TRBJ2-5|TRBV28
CASSWGRDNTLQEIQYF
TGTGCCAGCAGCTGGGGCAGGGACAACACACTCCAAGAGATCCAGTACTTC
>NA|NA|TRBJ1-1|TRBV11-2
CASGLFSGAFF
TGTGCCAGTGGCTTATTCTCTGGAGCTTTCTTT
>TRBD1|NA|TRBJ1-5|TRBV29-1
CSGGQGVNQPQHF
TGCAGCGGAGGACAGGGGGTGAATCAACCACAGCATTTT
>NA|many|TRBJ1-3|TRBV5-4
CASSLYGGNTIYF
TGTGCCAGCAGCTTGTACGGAGGAAACACCATATATTTT
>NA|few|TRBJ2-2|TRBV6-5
CASSLLLPPWEAGELFF
TGTGCCAGCAGTCTCCTCCTTCCGCCCTGGGAGGCCGGGGAGCTGTTTTTT
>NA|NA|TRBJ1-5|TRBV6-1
CVSNPSGGAALRMAQHF
TGTGTCAGCAATCCCAGCGGGGGGGCAGCCCTTCGGATGGCCCAGCATTTT
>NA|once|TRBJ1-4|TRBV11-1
CASSLDYESETEKLFF
TGTGCCAGCAGCTTAGACTACGAGTCAGAAACTGAAAAACTGTTTTTT
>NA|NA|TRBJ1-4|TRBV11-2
CASSKGGIKTVF
TGTGCCAGCAGTAAAGGGGGGATTAAAACTGTCTTT
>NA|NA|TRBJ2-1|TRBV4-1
CASSQEDRRIYNEQFF
TGCGCCAGCAGCCAAGAAGACAGACGGATATACAATGAGCAGTTCTTC
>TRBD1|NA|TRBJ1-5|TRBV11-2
CASSLWDRDNLYSNQPQHF
TGTGCCAGCAGCCTGTGGGACAGGGACAATTTATATAGCAATCAGCCCCAGCATTTT
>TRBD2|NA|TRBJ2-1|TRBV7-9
CASSPRIAGKQFF
TGTGCCAGCAGCCCAAGGATAGCGGGCAAGCAGTTCTTC
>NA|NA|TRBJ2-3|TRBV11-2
CASSSTLDRGGITDTQYF
TGTGCCAGCAGCTCCACCCTGGATAGGGGGGGGATCACAGATACGCAGTATTTT
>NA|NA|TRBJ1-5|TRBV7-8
CASSRQEAYSNQLQHF
TGTGCCAGCAGCCGACAGGAGGCTTATAGCAATCAGCTCCAACATTTT
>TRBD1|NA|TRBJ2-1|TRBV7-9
CASGPAGQGAGNEQFF
TGTGCCAGCGGCCCCGCTGGACAGGGGGCAGGCAATGAGCAGTTCTTC
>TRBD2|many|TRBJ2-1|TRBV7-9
CASSFSWRGGSSYNEQFF
TGTGCCAGCAGCTTTTCCTGGCGCGGGGGTAGCTCCTACAATGAGCAGTTCTTC
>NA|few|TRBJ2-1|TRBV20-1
CSARDLDRPSNEQLF
TGCAGTGCTAGAGATCTGGACCGTCCTAGCAATGAGCAGCTCTTC